These 6 T cell receptor beta chains were all obtained from the same sample, sequenced in a study of identical twins (dated by TCRdb to about 2016). Library construction relied on 5' RACE. TCRdb lists the instrument as Illumina HiSeq 2000. In-frame beta chains were kept once TCRdb had trimmed the public reads at Q25 with fastp and called clones with MiXCR. Each CDR3 protein appears once, grouped with its most common genes and DNA. The sample data list about 330,000 distinct CDR3 sequences, and 9% to 15% of these were observed just once. The ten most abundant clones make up around 7.8% of the sample. These same records also appear under a second study, on yellow fever vaccine responses in identical twins.

What was sequenced was CD8+ T cells sorted from blood. The receptors were sampled from a woman under 30 in good health.

This clonotype was counted only a few times. CDR3 DNA: TGCAGCGTTGCTTCGACAGGGGACCATGGCTACACCTTC. Residues: CSVASTGDHGYTF. The chain couples TRBV29-1 to TRBJ1-2; 8 nucleotides agree with TRBD1. The ends lost 4 bases at V and 6 bases at J; junction bases unmatched: 7. The CDR3 has 13 amino acids. The V gene's germline CDR1 is SQVTM and CDR2 ANQGSEA.

The chain has TRBV27 and TRBJ2-2; 8 nucleotides match TRBD2. CDR3 size: 14 residues. The junction had 6 bases not matched to a gene; V was cut back by 11 bases and J by 1 base. From germline, CDR1 is MNHEY and CDR2 SMNVEV (reference sequence). This CDR3 is CAASRGGNTGELFF. CDR3 sequence (DNA): TGTGCCGCCTCCCGGGGGGGGAACACCGGGGAGCTGTTTTTT.

The chain has TRBV20-1 and TRBJ1-2; no reliable D call. The germline V gene encodes CDR1 DFQATT and CDR2 SNEGSKA (reference sequence). The germline V and J ends were trimmed by 0 bases and 5 bases, with 7 bases remaining between them. The CDR3 runs 12 residues. CDR3: CSARDEDYGYTF. CDR3 sequence (DNA): TGCAGTGCTAGAGATGAGGATTATGGCTACACCTTC.

The chain combines TRBV28 with TRBJ2-3; either TRBD1 or TRBD2 may supply D (5 bases each). CDR1 MDHEN and CDR2 SYDVKM come from the germline V gene. The CDR3 length is 14 residues. V lost 6 bases to trimming and J lost 2 bases, with 12 bases between them. This CDR3 reads CASRGVQYTDTQYF. The CDR3 DNA is TGTGCCAGCAGGGGGGTTCAATACACAGATACGCAGTATTTT.

This clonotype was observed a handful of times. V and J are TRBV4-1 and TRBJ2-2; TRBD2 matches 9 bases. Looked up from germline, CDR1 is MGHRA and CDR2 is YSYEKL. V trimming: 5 bases; J trimming: 0 bases; junction bases outside the gene matches: 7. The CDR3 has 17 amino acids. This CDR3 reads CASSLAGAPANTGELFF. Here the CDR3 DNA reads TGCGCCAGCAGCTTAGCGGGGGCCCCCGCGAACACCGGGGAGCTGTTTTTT.

The rearrangement uses TRBV7-9 and TRBJ2-2; D is perhaps TRBD1 or TRBD2 (5 bases each). This CDR3 region has 12 residues. Trimming took off 4 bases at V and 13 bases at J, with 13 bases between the two ends. Germline V CDR1 and CDR2: SEHNR, FQNEAQ (reference sequence). As DNA, the CDR3 is TGTGCCAGCAGCTGGGACCCCGCGTTGCTGTTTTTT. Translating gives CASSWDPALLFF.